This T cell receptor (beta chain) was sequenced for a study of control samples from healthy donors and cancer patients. The repertoire was sequenced with immunoSEQ multiplex PCR; TCRdb's copy has only in-frame clones and lacks some. The table shows 260,000 or so clones, with roughly 87% occurring only once. CDR3 size: 15 residues. With 0 bases removed from V and 3 bases from J, the gap between germline ends came to 12 bases. Germline loops: CDR1 SGHRS, CDR2 YFSETQ. Sequencing was carried out using PBMCs. This clonotype was sampled from a woman aged 55-75 years with lung cancer. The rearrangement joins TRBV5-1 to TRBJ1-2; D is unclear. The CDR3, as DNA: TGCGCCAGCAGCTTGGTGTCGGCCAGCGACTATGGCTACACCTTC. Protein sequence: CASSLVSASDYGYTF.